This T cell receptor beta chain derives from a study of early T cells in non-severe SARS-CoV-2 infection. Whole-study context: The study sequenced bulk RNA from unsorted whole blood, with chains unpaired.

Tagging with unique molecular identifiers was applied to individual cDNA molecules. TCRdb passed the 5' RACE reads through MiXCR, listing each CDR3 protein once. The sample has under 45,000 distinct CDR3 sequences; roughly 7.9% are singletons. This clonotype showed up just a few times. Trimming took off 8 bases at V and 0 bases at J, with 6 bases between the two ends. The germline CDR1 and CDR2 sequences are SQVTM and ANQGSEA. This CDR3 contains 11 residues. The receptor comes from an adult who was a healthcare worker with PCR-confirmed SARS-CoV-2 infection or an uninfected control (not recorded which). This chain joins TRBV29-1 and TRBJ2-3; D unclear. The sequencing here drew on whole blood, taken at baseline. The CDR3 region has the DNA TGCAGCATGGACAGCACAGATACGCAGTATTTT. It translates to CSMDSTDTQYF.